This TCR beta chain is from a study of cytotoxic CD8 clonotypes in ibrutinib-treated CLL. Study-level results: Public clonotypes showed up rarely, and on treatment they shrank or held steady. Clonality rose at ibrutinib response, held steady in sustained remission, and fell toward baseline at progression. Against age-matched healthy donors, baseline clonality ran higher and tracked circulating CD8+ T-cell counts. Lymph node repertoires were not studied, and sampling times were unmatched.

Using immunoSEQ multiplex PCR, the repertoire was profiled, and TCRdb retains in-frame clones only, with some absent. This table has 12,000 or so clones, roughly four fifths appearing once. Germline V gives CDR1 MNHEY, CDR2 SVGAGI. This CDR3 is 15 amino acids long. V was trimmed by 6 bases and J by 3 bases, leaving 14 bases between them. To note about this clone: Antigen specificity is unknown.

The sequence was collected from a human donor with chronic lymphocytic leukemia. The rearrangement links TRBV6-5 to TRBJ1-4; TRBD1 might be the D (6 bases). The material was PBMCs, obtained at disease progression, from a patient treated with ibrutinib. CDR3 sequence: CASSLGQGSNEKLFF. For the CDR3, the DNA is TGTGCCAGCAGCCTGGGGCAGGGGTCTAATGAAAAACTGTTTTTT.